This TCR beta chain was profiled in a study of shared clonotypes between healthy human individuals (dated by TCRdb to 2019 to 2021). For context, the study as a whole: A few men and two women, aged 18 to 49 years, made up the cohort. Leukapheresis yielded between about 0.8 and 8.9 billion PBMCs per donor. Per donor, three plates each were used for CD4 naive and CD4 memory, two for CD8 naive, and one for CD8 memory. The study deeply sequenced blood TCR repertoires of 5 or 6 healthy adults to estimate repertoire size and the extent of clonotype sharing between individuals. Libraries were prepared and TCR repertoires were sequenced by different laboratories using diverse techniques, in order to increase sequencing depth and limit assay-specific biases. What the research found in general, with its limitations: Incomplete sequencing was indicated by rarefaction of sorted-subset datasets, despite the large sequencing depth. Higher generation probabilities were observed for clonotypes shared by all four sorted-subset donors than for non-shared clonotypes. Based on pairwise subsampling, the degree of clonotype sharing among donors was expected to be affected by sequencing depth. The genetic and exposure-history diversity represented was limited by the small number of donors. Estimated clonotype richness was generally larger for naive than for memory subsets. Sharing across several donors was observed for about 5% of naive CD4, about 3.2% of naive CD8, 2% to 2.5% of memory CD4, and about 0.39% of memory CD8 clonotypes. Sampling was restricted to blood, and TCR repertoires in tissue are likely to differ from TCR repertoires in blood.

Healthy HIV-negative adults with no recently reported acute infections or vaccinations were included as donors. Every donor was a Caucasian adult residing in Nashville, Tennessee, USA. Magnetic negative selection was used to enrich CD4+ T cells, after which naive cells were positively selected on CD45RA and the negative fraction became the memory subset. After blood collection by leukapheresis, PBMCs were isolated using Ficoll-Histopaque density gradient centrifugation and then cryopreserved in the vapor phase of liquid nitrogen. Analytical flow cytometry was used to check the purity and quantity of each magnetically sorted T cell population. From each sorted fraction, genomic DNA was isolated and quantified by UV absorbance on a Nanodrop 2000c. Using the deep immunoSEQ assay, TCR CDR3 regions were amplified from genomic DNA by multiplex PCR. Genomic DNA extracted from each cell subset was distributed evenly over all wells of several immunoSEQ 96-well plates, and each plate served as one replicate. For sorted subsets, 200 ng of genomic DNA, equivalent to around 29,000 T cell genomes, went into each replicate PCR. Purified libraries were measured with a Qubit 3.0 fluorometer, size-checked on a Bioanalyzer 2100, and measured again with the KAPA Library Quantification kit. Every immunoSEQ 96-well plate was sequenced on a separate single-read 150-cycle Illumina NextSeq 550 flow cell. In the original analysis: Because the immunoSEQ output held only junctional sequences and lacked quality scores, the filtering could not match the filtering applied to full-length reads. Sequences were annotated with PyIR, a Python wrapper for IgBLAST v1.9, using IMGT germline references to assign V/J genes and CDR3. Reads were filtered out if the reads had weak V/J assignments (E-value above 1e-6), no CDR3, stop codons, out-of-frame junctions, or ambiguous translated residues. V3J clonotypes were defined as sequences sharing the same inferred V gene, J gene, and CDR3 amino acid sequence. To compute the percentage overlap between repertoires, the number of shared unique clonotypes was divided by the size of the smaller repertoire. RTK rarefaction, the Chao1 estimator, and Recon v2.1 estimates of unobserved clonotypes were used to assess repertoire richness. Generation probabilities were computed with OLGA for all TCRbeta clonotypes obtained by the gDNA method from a handful of donors. As stored in TCRdb, this immuneACCESS dataset retains in-frame rearrangements with V and J assigned. A fraction of the clones does not appear; measured against another copy, unresolved V genes explain less than half of the discrepancy, and the remainder lacks a known reason. That table supplies the V and J calls and clone size; D and trimming were determined from the DNA. Present in this sample are a few million clones, 85% to 95% of which were seen just once. Approximately 0.4% of the sample lies in the top ten.

Notes on this clone: Which antigen it targets is not known. Base qualities are not at hand, and no much larger clone is one base apart. The sample has other DNA sequences that encode this CDR3 too.

Spanning cysteine to phenylalanine, the CDR3 consists of 13 amino acids. This entry keeps only the CDR3 DNA: 39 bases, framed from base 1. CDR1 and CDR2 (SGHRS, YFSETQ) derive from the germline V gene. The V and J ends are trimmed by 0 bases and 4 bases, leaving 6 bases between them. The receptor was isolated from a man between 18 and 29 years old in good health. Some clones in this sample may be carry-over from other donors' samples. This receptor chain uses TRBV5-1 and TRBJ2-3, with no reliable assignment of the D segment. Sequenced material: naive CD4+ T cells from PBMCs. Interpreted using the paper, the cell subset or site label stands for: CD45RA+ positively selected. The DNA sequence follows: TGCGCCAGCAGCTTGGGTGTGGCAGATACGCAGTATTTT. It translates as CASSLGVADTQYF.